The sample holds one count of the clone carrying this T cell receptor (beta chain). The record originates from a study of CD8 T cells in Susac syndrome. This CDR3 comprises 14 residues. V trimming: 9 bases; J trimming: 1 base; junction bases outside the gene matches: 4. Germline CDR1 reads KGHDR; CDR2 reads SFDVKD. 0.5 to 1 ug RNA was reverse transcribed with random hexamers. TCRdb passed the immunoSEQ multiplex PCR reads through MiXCR, listing each CDR3 protein once. The sample yields 200,000 or so distinct CDR3 sequences, about 95% seen once. The genes are TRBV24-1 and TRBJ2-1; 8 bases align to TRBD1. Input material: CD4+ T cells from PBMCs. The TCR originated in a human donor with multiple sclerosis. The CDR3 loop is CATSRTGSYNEQFF. CDR3 DNA sequence: TGTGCCACCTCTCGGACAGGGTCCTACAATGAGCAGTTCTTC.